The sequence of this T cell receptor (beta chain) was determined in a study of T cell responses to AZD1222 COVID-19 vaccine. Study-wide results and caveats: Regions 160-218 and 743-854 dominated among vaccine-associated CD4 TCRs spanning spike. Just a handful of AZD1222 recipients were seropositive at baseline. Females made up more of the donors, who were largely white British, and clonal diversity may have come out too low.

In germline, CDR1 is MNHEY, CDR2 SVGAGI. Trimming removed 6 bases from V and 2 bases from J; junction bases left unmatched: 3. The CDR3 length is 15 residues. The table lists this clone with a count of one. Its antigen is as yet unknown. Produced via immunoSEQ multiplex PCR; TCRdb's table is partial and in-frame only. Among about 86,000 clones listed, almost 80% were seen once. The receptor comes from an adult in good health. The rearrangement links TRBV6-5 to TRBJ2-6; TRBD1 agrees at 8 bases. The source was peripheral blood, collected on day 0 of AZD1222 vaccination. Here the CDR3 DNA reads TGTGCCAGCAGGAACAGGGGGGCTGGGGCCAACGTCCTGACTTTC. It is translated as CASRNRGAGANVLTF.